This T cell receptor (beta chain) was documented in a study of cytomegalovirus exposure and HLA in healthy donors (TCRdb year 2017). A note on the overall study: In an earlier analysis of under 750 of the donors, roughly 300 Gb of sequence data and approximately 100 million unique TCR beta sequences from roughly 200 million T cells were reported. Besides the first cohort of some 670 subjects, a separate validation cohort made up of 120 different subjects was used. All discovery cohort repertoires had been generated using a single sequencing platform. Rather than drawing on any new phenotypic data, the later analysis identified candidate immune exposures from TCR beta sequences and the way those sequences occurred across donors. Of the roughly 400 genotyped donors, 70% to 90% were placed in the genetic ancestry cluster associated with self-reported Caucasian donors. A later analysis re-examined previously published TCR beta repertoires from just over 650 donors and added high-resolution HLA genotyping to investigate patterns of TCR occurrence. Using immunosequencing, the study profiled T cell repertoires from about 620 subjects and related those repertoires to cytomegalovirus serostatus. Donor age, sex, ethnicity and CMV serostatus were collected together with the repertoire data. A later genetic analysis used genome-wide SNP genotypes for 398 of the 666 donors, treating that subset as a discovery cohort. An early release covering 500 to 750 HLA-typed donors comprised about 310 gigabases of sequencing data and approximately 80 million unique TCR sequences. The study aimed to test whether cataloging public T cell receptors could reveal signatures of past pathogen exposure. Four or five DR-DQ haplotypes were handled as single units for association and clustering because linkage in the cohort was strong. HLA typing included class I and class II loci at four-digit resolution. On average, approximately 250,000 unique TCR beta nucleotide sequences were sequenced per donor among fewer than 500 genotyped donors of the cohort, with around 19% of those sequences being non-productive. To predict cytomegalovirus infection status, the study combined high-throughput TCR immunosequencing, statistical association of individual TCRs with disease status, and machine learning. To decide whether each TCR beta V gene segment behaved as functional or pseudogenic, an earlier analysis of 587 of the donors relied on high-throughput TCR beta sequencing. The number of typed donors differed by locus: roughly 629-640 for A, B, C, DRB1 and DQB1; some 500 for DQA1; roughly 600 for DPA1; and around 450 for DPB1. Study-wide findings and limitations: Roughly uniform sequencing depth across donors was assumed in presence/absence analyses, although this assumption may not hold. The sequencing pipeline was judged likely to have produced a cluster of highly shared sequence variants as a technical artifact. In a later analysis, HLA-associated TCR beta chains were found to be more clonally expanded and to have lower generation probabilities than equally common non-associated chains. In the study, 150 to 200 TCR beta chains were listed as associated with cytomegalovirus. In a later genetic analysis, fewer N-insertions in productive TCRs were reported among donors in an Asian-associated ancestry cluster than the approximately 710-donor mean. While some public TCRs were present in many individuals, most TCR sequences turned up only very rarely across donors. HLA typing was unavailable for some donors at each locus, so association tests used only the typed subset. Because the 87-base-pair reads could not distinguish some IMGT-functional V segments, including TRBV6-2 and TRBV6-3, those segments were excluded. In vitro tests confirmed that a few of the cytomegalovirus-associated TCR beta chains recognize cytomegalovirus antigens. A further reported finding was that TCR beta sequences accurately predicted the HLA-A and HLA-B alleles for most subjects in the first cohort. Immune exposure information for the cohort was limited to CMV serostatus. Cytomegalovirus status was reported to be diagnosed by the classifier with high specificity and sensitivity in both the original and validation cohorts. A later analysis associated around 16,000 TCR beta sequences with specific HLA alleles at a false discovery rate of 0.05. Strong co-occurrence of HLA alleles, especially DR and DQ, made assigning TCR associations to individual alleles difficult. A later analysis reported that several top co-occurrence clusters appeared linked to parvovirus B19, influenza, CMV and Epstein-Barr virus. V-gene and J-gene trimming of TCR beta chains was associated with a missense DCLRE1C variant in a later genetic analysis, and the association was replicated in an independent cohort. The earlier analysis of almost 600 of the donors excluded 15 to 20 rarely observed V segments, including chromosome 9 orphons, because counts were too low. Linkage disequilibrium might explain the correlated functional status among segregating V segments, but an unknown experimental factor could not be ruled out. Broadly in line with IMGT annotations, most TCR beta V segments showed up in productive rearrangements about 87% or about 30% of the time in an earlier analysis of under 700 of the donors. It was suggested by the authors that the approach could potentially be generalized to other disease states and immunological phenotypes. According to a later analysis, most CMV-associated TCR beta chains appeared to be HLA-restricted, and the HLA associations seemed to be driven largely by CMV exposure. In a later analysis, the rate of TCR association differed among HLA loci, with DRB1 alleles having the most associated TCRs and HLA-C alleles having the fewest. In this cohort, only TCR beta chains were sequenced, and detectable features were limited by the absence of alpha or paired-chain data.

The cohort was made up of approximately 670 healthy bone marrow donors. At the time of sampling, all cohort members were nominally healthy, though unrecorded immune exposures were likely present. The donor was CMV seropositive and belonged to the group of 250 to 350 seropositive cohort members. Every donor gave a peripheral blood sample, and the peripheral blood mononuclear cells from that sample were used for TCR beta sequencing. Genomic DNA extraction from the blood cell samples was performed with the Qiagen DNeasy Blood Extraction Kit. The library came from the immunoSEQ multiplex PCR assay. For the multiplex PCR, a mixture combining 60 forward primers for TCR Vbeta segments and 13 reverse primers for TCR Jbeta segments was used. The CDR3 region of rearranged TCR beta genes was amplified from genomic DNA with a multiplex PCR assay. The Illumina HiSeq System was used to sequence the amplified TCR beta libraries as 87-base-pair reads. As for the authors' bioinformatics: A later analysis tallied 75 million to 85 million unique TCR beta chains across the roughly 610 repertoires, and around 10 million of those chains were shared by two or more donors. To remove PCR and sequencing errors, raw reads were error-corrected and collapsed into unique sequences using a nearest-neighbor algorithm that merged closely related sequences. CDR3 sequences were aligned to IMGT reference sequences to assign V, D and J gene segments. Each retained sequence needed at least a six-nucleotide match to both a V gene segment and a J gene segment. A rearrangement counted as productive if the CDR3 had no stop codons and remained in frame with V and J, and every other rearrangement counted as non-productive. Following IMGT convention, CDR3 was defined as the stretch from the second conserved V-encoded cysteine up to the conserved J-encoded phenylalanine. The earlier analysis of about 610 of the donors excluded sequences that lacked an unambiguous match to a single V gene segment. An earlier analysis of fewer than 750 of the donors called V segments functional above 56.7% productive rearrangements and segregating when the between-donor standard deviation exceeded 5%. A statistical classification framework was built to diagnose cytomegalovirus status from the catalog of TCR beta chain sequences. A later analysis assigned V and J genes by comparing TCR nucleotide sequences with IMGT/GENE-DB human TR gene sequences. A later analysis assigned CDR3 sequences and most-parsimonious VDJ recombination scenarios with the TCRdist pipeline. A later analysis defined each TCR beta chain by its CDR3 amino acid sequence plus V-gene family, and excluded reads lacking a unique V-gene family. A later analysis removed 592 highly shared, low-generation-probability nucleotide sequences to deal with suspected cross-contamination and a sequencing artifact. For each public chain, a later analysis derived a clonal expansion index from normalized ranks of inferred template counts within each repertoire. Generation probabilities in a later analysis came from a VDJ recombination model fitted to out-of-frame rearrangements, and those results were checked against IGoR. In a later analysis, TCR-TCR, TCR-HLA and TCR-CMV co-occurrence was scored with hypergeometric tests, and a repertoire-size bias correction was applied to TCR pairs. To estimate false discovery rates, a later analysis permuted the HLA or CMV assignments 20 times. In a later analysis, co-occurring TCRs were grouped with DBSCAN, and TCRdist sequence similarity was added when clustering was performed within HLA-allele-positive subsets. Repertoires with fewer than 30,000 or more than 120,000 public chains, plus five repertoires with anomalous nucleotide sharing, were excluded from co-occurrence clustering. TCRdb took this table from immuneACCESS and kept in-frame rearrangements with V and J called. Such tables lack part of the clones; where checked against another copy, unresolved V genes explain under half of the gap, and the rest is unexplained. V, J and clone size reflect that table, while D and trimming were determined from the DNA. This sample gives 130,000 to 150,000 clones in total; over 60% of them show up just once. Approximately 2.9% of the sample goes to the ten largest clones.

The CDR3 sequence holds 14 residues, the cysteine and phenylalanine included. Here the CDR3 DNA is all that survives: 42 bases in frame from base 1. The germline V gene encodes CDR1 SGHTA and CDR2 FQGNSA. V lost 3 bases and J lost 6 bases; the stretch between them is 13 bases long. Points on this clone: What antigen it recognizes has not been identified. The record has no base qualities; no much larger clone is one base away.

Sequenced sample: PBMCs. The chain links TRBV7-2 with TRBJ2-3, with TRBD2 as a weak D call on 6 bases. The receptor was isolated from a woman aged 25 to 45 in good health and CMV-seropositive. The bases are TGTGCCAGCAGCTTTCGACTAGTTTTTGATACGCAGTATTTT. Protein translation: CASSFRLVFDTQYF.